This T cell receptor beta chain was observed in a study of tumor and adjacent non-tumor tissue in lung cancer. Study-level information: Patients were aged about 31 to 85, approximately ten men and roughly 5 women, stage I to III. Samples averaged roughly 4.2 million productive TCRbeta reads each.

A modified ARM-PCR protocol with three rounds of nested PCR amplified TCRbeta. From the multiplex PCR reads, TCRdb called clonotypes with MiXCR, one entry per CDR3 protein. The sample lists about 93,000 distinct CDR3 sequences; approximately 65% were seen once. Findings of the study overall: Significantly higher TCR diversity was found in tumor than normal lung. Normal lung showed higher cumulative top 100 clone frequency than tumor.

Notes on this clonotype: Its cognate antigen is unknown. One end of the junction is discordant with germline, which a read error may explain.

No cell sorting was done before RNA was extracted from the tissue. This CDR3 has 13 amino acids. CDR1 is MNHEY and CDR2 is SVGEGT in the germline V gene. This receptor was taken from a man aged 60 to 69 with non-small cell lung cancer. This chain joins TRBV6-2 or TRBV6-3 and TRBJ2-1; D is ambiguous. The sequenced sample was lung tumor tissue. DNA for the CDR3: TGTGCGAGCAGCCTCCGCTTAGATGCTGAGCAGTTCTTC. Protein product: CASSLRLDAEQFF.